The 27 T cell receptor beta chains below come from one sample, sequenced in a study of T cell responses to AZD1222 COVID-19 vaccine. The assay was immunoSEQ multiplex PCR, and TCRdb's table has in-frame clones only and misses some. Of about 54,000 clones listed, about 90% were seen once; the top ten hold around 15%. This material consisted of peripheral blood, taken 28 days after the second AZD1222 dose. Receptors originate from an adult who received the AZD1222 COVID-19 vaccine.

The chain couples TRBV5-1 to TRBJ2-6; TRBD2 is a possible D gene (5 bases). This CDR3 is 16 amino acids long. Germline assignment: CDR1 SGHRS and CDR2 YFSETQ. Trimming pared 0 bases from V and 2 bases from J, leaving 9 bases between. The CDR3 here is CASSLGLSAGANVLTF. The CDR3 DNA follows: TGCGCCAGCAGCTTGGGGCTTAGCGCTGGGGCCAACGTCCTGACTTTC.

The V call is TRBV27, the J call TRBJ1-1; no clear D gene. Germline-derived CDR1 and CDR2 are MNHEY and SMNVEV (reference sequence). This CDR3 is built from 16 residues. V lost 5 bases, J lost 5 bases, and 21 bases lay in between. The CDR3 DNA is TGTGCCAGCAGTCCTCTCTCATTCCGGGGTAGTACTGAAGCTTTCTTT. Translated, it gives CASSPLSFRGSTEAFF.

The chain recombines TRBV5-3 with TRBJ2-1, with D tentatively TRBD2 (6 bases). TRBV5-3 is assigned to the ORF class and has an uncertain function. Trimming left V 1 base short and J 12 bases short, with 23 bases between. This CDR3 is built from 16 residues. Here the CDR3 DNA reads TGTGCCAGAAGCTTGCTCGCGACTAGACCCCATCGGAGGCAGTTCTTC. This codes for CARSLLATRPHRRQFF.

V usage is TRBV18 and J usage is TRBJ2-1, with TRBD2 identical over 15 bases. Trimming took 2 bases from V and 4 from J; bases not matched to a gene: 6. This CDR3 spans 18 amino acids. Germline V lookup: CDR1 KGHSH, CDR2 LQKENI. The chain's CDR3 is CASSPVGTSGGRYNEQFF. DNA of the CDR3: TGTGCCAGCTCACCAGTGGGGACTAGCGGGGGGCGTTACAATGAGCAGTTCTTC.

The chain carries TRBV27 and TRBJ2-2; 10 nucleotides match TRBD2. The CDR3 spans 16 residues. V trimming: 7 bases; J trimming: 0 bases; junction bases outside the gene matches: 5. CDR1 and CDR2 from the germline V gene are MNHEY and SMNVEV (reference sequence). The CDR3 sequence: CASNPSGSANTGELFF. CDR3 nucleotides: TGTGCCAGCAACCCTAGCGGGAGCGCGAACACCGGGGAGCTGTTTTTT.

This chain uses TRBV13 with TRBJ2-2; 8 bases are a match to TRBD2. V lost 6 bases, J lost 4 bases, and 4 bases stayed unmatched. CDR3 size: 14 residues. Germline lookup yields CDR1 PRHDT and CDR2 FYEKMQ (reference sequence). CDR3 sequence reads: CASSSGASTGELFF. The CDR3 DNA reads as TGTGCCAGCAGTAGCGGGGCTTCCACCGGGGAGCTGTTTTTT.

This clone was observed a handful of times. The chain carries TRBV7-8 and TRBJ1-5; unclear D gene. CDR3 length equals 17 residues. V gave up 5 bases and J gave up 2 bases, with 19 bases separating them. The germline V gene encodes CDR1 SGHVS and CDR2 FQNEAQ. The CDR3 reads CASSPRPGLEGNQPQHF. The CDR3 bases are TGTGCCAGCAGCCCACGGCCCGGACTGGAAGGCAATCAGCCCCAGCATTTT.

This chain connects TRBV12-3 or TRBV12-4 to TRBJ1-2, with D unclear. V shed 3 bases and J shed 8 bases, with 13 bases lying between them. The CDR3 extends over 13 amino acids. The CDR3 bases are TGTGCCAGCAGTTTTGGCCCTTGGACGGGCTACACCTTC. Protein: CASSFGPWTGYTF.

The gene calls are TRBV3-1 (or the pseudogene TRBV3-2) and TRBJ2-3; TRBD2 aligns across 13 bases. The ends lost 4 bases at V and 5 bases at J; junction bases unmatched: 3. The germline gives CDR1 LGHDT, CDR2 YNNKEL (reference sequence). This CDR3 has 15 residues. CDR3 sequence: CASSLRTSGGDTQYF. Written as DNA, the CDR3 is TGTGCCAGCAGCCTCCGGACTAGCGGGGGAGATACGCAGTATTTT.

The chain couples TRBV4-1 to TRBJ2-1; D not resolved. CDR1 MGHRA and CDR2 YSYEKL come from the germline V gene. The CDR3 runs to 13 residues. V was clipped by 0 bases and J by 9 bases, with 9 bases between them. Here the CDR3 DNA reads TGCGCCAGCAGCCAAGAGGGGAAAGGTGAGCAGTTCTTC. Amino acids: CASSQEGKGEQFF.

The chain is built from TRBV19 and TRBJ2-7; TRBD2 aligns across 7 bases. The germline V gene encodes CDR1 LNHDA and CDR2 SQIVND (reference sequence). The ends lost 5 bases at V and 4 bases at J; junction bases unmatched: 11. The CDR3 extends over 15 amino acids. CDR3 in amino acids: CASSLRDSGGYEQYF. The CDR3 bases are TGTGCCAGTAGTCTCCGGGACTCGGGAGGATACGAGCAGTACTTC.

The J gene is TRBJ2-7, the V gene TRBV2; no definite D call. Trimming took off 10 bases at V and 6 bases at J, with 19 bases between the two ends. Germline CDR1 SNHLY, CDR2 FYNNEI. CDR3 length: 13 amino acids. The CDR3 spells CATATGSAREQYF. Written as DNA, the CDR3 is TGTGCCACCGCCACGGGCTCCGCTCGCGAGCAGTACTTC.

The J gene is TRBJ1-4, the V gene TRBV7-2, with TRBD1 matching over 9 bases. Germline loops: CDR1 SGHTA, CDR2 FQGNSA. The junction had 7 bases not matched to a gene; V was cut back by 6 bases and J by 8 bases. The CDR3 runs 14 residues. CDR3 sequence (DNA): TGTGCCAGCAGTCATGGACAGGGGTCGGAAAAACTGTTTTTT. Amino acids: CASSHGQGSEKLFF.

This clone was detected only a few times. The V gene is TRBV14, the J gene TRBJ1-2; 12 bases align to TRBD1. Germline lookup yields CDR1 SGHDN and CDR2 FVKESK. The V segment lost 4 bases and the J segment 4 bases; nucleotides outside the gene matches: 7. This CDR3 is built from 16 residues. The CDR3 here is CASSPGQGAMVYGYTF. The DNA for the CDR3 is TGTGCCAGCAGCCCGGGACAGGGGGCAATGGTCTATGGCTACACCTTC.

The chain combines TRBV5-5 with TRBJ2-7, with a possible D match to TRBD2 (5 bases). CDR3 length equals 14 residues. The germline V gene encodes CDR1 SGHKS and CDR2 YYEKEE (reference sequence). The V end was cut by 0 bases, the J end by 9 bases, with 16 bases between. The CDR3 reads CASSLVSGSPVQYF. Here the CDR3 DNA reads TGTGCCAGCAGCTTGGTTTCGGGAAGCCCCGTGCAGTACTTC.

This clone was found once. V is TRBV12-3 or TRBV12-4 and J is TRBJ1-1; weak D call: TRBD1 (6 bases). There are 13 residues in the CDR3. Trimming pared 8 bases from V and 7 bases from J, leaving 17 bases between. The CDR3 region is CASGLRGAGEAFF. CDR3 DNA: TGTGCCAGCGGCCTGCGGGGGGCGGGTGAAGCTTTCTTT.

The chain uses TRBV6-6 and TRBJ2-7; no reliable D call. V lost 5 bases to trimming and J lost 2 bases, with 7 bases between them. In germline, CDR1 is MNHNY, CDR2 SVGAGI (reference sequence). This CDR3 has 12 residues. CDR3 nucleotide sequence: TGTGCCAGCAGTCACGGCCCCTACGAGCAGTACTTC. Translating gives CASSHGPYEQYF.

The chain uses TRBV2 and TRBJ2-1; 12 nucleotides line up with TRBD2. CDR3 length: 16 residues. Germline V gene sequence: CDR1 SNHLY, CDR2 FYNNEI. V lost 3 bases to trimming and J lost 7 bases; unmatched junction nucleotides: 7. The CDR3 DNA is TGTGCCAGCAGTGAGTCTAGCGGGAGGGCCAGGAATGAGCAGTTCTTC. It translates to CASSESSGRARNEQFF.

The rearrangement joins TRBV7-2 to TRBJ1-1; D unresolved. V was shortened by 0 bases and J by 2 bases, with 13 bases between the two germline ends. CDR3 length: 16 amino acids. CDR1 is SGHTA and CDR2 is FQGNSA in the germline V gene. The DNA for the CDR3 is TGTGCCAGCAGCTTAGCGCCAACACGGCAAAACACTGAAGCTTTCTTT. It encodes CASSLAPTRQNTEAFF.

The chain links TRBV7-9 to TRBJ2-5; a weak D match, TRBD2 (5 bases). This CDR3 contains 14 residues. V was clipped by 1 base and J by 5 bases, with 11 bases between them. Per the germline V gene, CDR1 is SEHNR and CDR2 is FQNEAQ (reference sequence). The CDR3 DNA reads TGTGCCAGCAGCTTAGGATGGGGAGCCGAGACCCAGTACTTC. Its protein product is CASSLGWGAETQYF.

The chain recombines TRBV11-2 with TRBJ2-7; D is perhaps TRBD1 or TRBD2 (6 bases each). Germline V gene sequence: CDR1 SGHAT, CDR2 FQNNGV. The CDR3 runs to 16 residues. Trimming stripped 3 bases from V and 0 bases from J, with 15 bases between. In nucleotides, the CDR3 is TGTGCCAGCAGCTTTGCGATCGGGGGCAGCTCCTACGAGCAGTACTTC. Translated, it gives CASSFAIGGSSYEQYF.

The gene calls are TRBV7-2 and TRBJ1-4; no reliable D call. CDR1 SGHTA and CDR2 FQGNSA come from the germline V gene. V lost 3 bases and J lost 7, with 12 bases in between. CDR3 length: 14 residues. CDR3 region: CASSLGPKVEKLFF. CDR3 coding DNA: TGTGCCAGCAGCTTGGGTCCGAAAGTTGAAAAACTGTTTTTT.

V is TRBV9 and J is TRBJ2-1, with D tentatively TRBD2 (6 bases). Trimming took off 0 bases at V and 10 bases at J, with 11 bases between the two ends. From germline, CDR1 is SGDLS and CDR2 YYNGEE. CDR3 length: 13 residues. CDR3: CASSVGVAGEQFF. In DNA, the CDR3 is TGTGCCAGCAGCGTAGGCGTTGCGGGGGAGCAGTTCTTC.

This chain links TRBV5-4 with TRBJ2-7; TRBD2 aligns across 14 bases. J lost 7 bases, V lost 0 bases, and 3 bases had no gene match. Germline-derived CDR1 and CDR2 are SGHNT and YYREEE (reference sequence). This CDR3 has 15 residues. CDR3 sequence: CASSLGLAGGTEQYF. CDR3 bases: TGTGCCAGCAGCTTGGGACTAGCGGGAGGGACGGAGCAGTACTTC.

The chain joins TRBV19 to TRBJ1-5, with D hard to call. The V end lost 4 bases, the J end lost 5 bases, and 9 bases lay between the germline ends. This CDR3 contains 13 residues. Germline CDR1 and CDR2: LNHDA and SQIVND (reference sequence). CDR3 nucleotides: TGTGCCAGTAGTAATGGGCCCTATCAGCCCCAGCATTTT. It is translated as CASSNGPYQPQHF.

The chain couples TRBV29-1 to TRBJ1-1; 7 bases fit TRBD1. The germline V gene has CDR1 SQVTM and CDR2 ANQGSEA. V was clipped by 6 bases and J by 0 bases; unmatched bases: 1. CDR3 length: 12 residues. The CDR3, as DNA: TGCAGCGTGGGACAGTTGAACACTGAAGCTTTCTTT. This translates into CSVGQLNTEAFF.

The genes are TRBV27 and TRBJ2-7; D remains unclear. Deletions cut 3 bases from V and 5 bases from J, with 14 bases between. Germline CDR1 MNHEY, CDR2 SMNVEV (reference sequence). This CDR3 region has 14 residues. The CDR3 loop reads CASSFGQKGHEQYF. CDR3 nucleotide sequence: TGTGCCAGCAGTTTTGGCCAGAAGGGCCACGAGCAGTACTTC.